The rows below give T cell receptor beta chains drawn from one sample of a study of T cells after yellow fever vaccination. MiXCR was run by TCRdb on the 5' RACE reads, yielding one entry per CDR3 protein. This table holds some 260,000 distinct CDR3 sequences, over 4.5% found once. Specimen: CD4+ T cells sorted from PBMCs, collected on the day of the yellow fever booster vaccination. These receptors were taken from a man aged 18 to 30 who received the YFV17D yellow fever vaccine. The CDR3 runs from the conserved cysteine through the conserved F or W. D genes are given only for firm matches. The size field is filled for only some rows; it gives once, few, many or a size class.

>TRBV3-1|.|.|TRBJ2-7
CASSQNPHGSYEQYF
TGTGCCAGCAGCCAAAACCCTCACGGCTCCTACGAGCAGTACTTC
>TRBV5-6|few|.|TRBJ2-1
CASSWGAERQFF
TGTGCCAGCAGCTGGGGGGCCGAAAGACAGTTCTTC
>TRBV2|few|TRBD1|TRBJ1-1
CASSDFGTANTEAFF
TGTGCCAGCAGTGATTTTGGGACAGCGAACACTGAAGCTTTCTTT
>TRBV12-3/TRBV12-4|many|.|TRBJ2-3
CASSLGYTDTQYF
TGTGCCAGCAGTTTGGGGTACACAGATACGCAGTATTTT
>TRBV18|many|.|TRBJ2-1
CASSPSHRRRQPEQFF
TGTGCCAGCTCACCTTCCCATCGACGAAGGCAGCCGGAGCAGTTCTTC
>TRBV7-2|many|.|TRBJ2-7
CASNFFGGPSEEQYF
TGTGCCAGCAACTTTTTTGGGGGGCCCTCGGAAGAGCAGTACTTC
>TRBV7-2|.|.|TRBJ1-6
CASSPTLRVTSPLHF
TGTGCCAGCAGCCCGACCCTACGAGTCACTTCACCCCTCCACTTT
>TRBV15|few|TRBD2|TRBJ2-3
CATSRRLAGGGDTQYF
TGTGCCACCAGCAGACGATTAGCGGGGGGTGGAGATACGCAGTATTTT
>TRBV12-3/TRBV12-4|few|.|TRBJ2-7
CASRKLMEGTYEQYF
TGTGCCAGCAGGAAACTTATGGAAGGAACCTACGAGCAGTACTTC
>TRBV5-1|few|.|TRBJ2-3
CASSLLGGQSTDTQYF
TGCGCCAGCAGCCTACTGGGGGGACAGAGCACAGATACGCAGTATTTT
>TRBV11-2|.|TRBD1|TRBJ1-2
CASSPELRDRVLDGYTF
TGTGCCAGCAGCCCAGAATTAAGGGACAGGGTTCTGGATGGCTACACCTTC
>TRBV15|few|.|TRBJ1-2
CATSPSPGSYVDYGYTF
TGTGCCACCAGCCCTAGTCCCGGGTCCTACGTGGACTATGGCTACACCTTC
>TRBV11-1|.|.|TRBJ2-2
CASSLRRLQGHTGELFF
TGTGCCAGCAGCTTAAGGCGTCTCCAAGGACACACCGGGGAGCTGTTTTTT
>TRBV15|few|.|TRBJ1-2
CATSRDFPRLDGYTF
TGTGCCACCAGCAGAGATTTCCCACGATTGGATGGCTACACCTTC
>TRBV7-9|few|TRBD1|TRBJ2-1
CASSPQSPQAGKGALRSYNEQFF
TGTGCCAGCAGCCCACAGTCCCCCCAGGCAGGCAAGGGGGCGTTAAGATCCTACAATGAGCAGTTCTTC
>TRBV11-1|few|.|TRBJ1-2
CASSLALWDLFRYTF
TGTGCCAGCAGCTTAGCGCTCTGGGACCTCTTTCGCTACACCTTC
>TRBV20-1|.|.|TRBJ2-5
CSASPSRTQYF
TGCAGTGCTAGTCCCTCCAGGACCCAGTACTTC
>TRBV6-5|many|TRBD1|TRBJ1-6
CASSYTGQGNSPLHF
TGTGCCAGCAGTTACACCGGACAGGGGAATTCACCCCTCCACTTT
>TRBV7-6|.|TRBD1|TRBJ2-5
CASRKGTEETQYF
TGTGCCAGCAGGAAAGGGACAGAAGAGACCCAGTACTTC
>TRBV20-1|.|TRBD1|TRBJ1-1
CSASSPGTGAMNTEAFF
TGCAGTGCTAGTTCTCCCGGGACAGGGGCTATGAACACTGAAGCTTTCTTT
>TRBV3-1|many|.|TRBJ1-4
CASSLSGGPNEKLFF
TGTGCCAGCAGCCTCTCCGGGGGACCTAATGAAAAACTGTTTTTT
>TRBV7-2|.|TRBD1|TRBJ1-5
CASDPTPGGEQPQHF
TGTGCCAGTGATCCAACCCCAGGGGGCGAGCAGCCCCAGCATTTT
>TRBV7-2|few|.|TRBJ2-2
CASSLARQLGELFF
TGTGCCAGCAGCTTAGCGCGACAGTTGGGGGAGCTGTTTTTT
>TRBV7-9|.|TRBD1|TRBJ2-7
CASSLRGTAYEQYF
TGTGCCAGCAGCTTACGAGGGACAGCCTACGAGCAGTACTTC
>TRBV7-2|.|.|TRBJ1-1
CASSVGIMNTEAFF
TGTGCCAGCAGCGTTGGAATAATGAACACTGAAGCTTTCTTT
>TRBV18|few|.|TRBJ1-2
CASSPGGGLYYGYTF
TGTGCCAGCTCACCCGGTGGGGGGCTCTACTATGGCTACACCTTC
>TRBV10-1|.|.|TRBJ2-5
CASIEETQYF
TGCGCCAGCATCGAAGAGACCCAGTACTTC
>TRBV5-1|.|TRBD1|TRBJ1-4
CASSSTGPELFF
TGCGCCAGCAGCTCGACAGGGCCAGAACTGTTTTTT
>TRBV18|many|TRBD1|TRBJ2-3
CASSPPDRVGHTDTQYF
TGTGCCAGCTCACCCCCGGACAGGGTGGGACACACAGATACGCAGTATTTT
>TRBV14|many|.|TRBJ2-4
CASSQAGAENIQYF
TGTGCCAGCAGCCAGGCGGGGGCGGAAAACATTCAGTACTTC
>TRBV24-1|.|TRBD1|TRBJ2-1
CATSEAPGQHNYNEQFF
TGTGCCACCAGCGAAGCACCGGGACAGCATAATTACAATGAGCAGTTCTTC
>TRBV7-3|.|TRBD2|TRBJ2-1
CASSLGTSSYNEQFF
TGTGCCAGCAGCTTAGGGACTAGCTCCTACAATGAGCAGTTCTTC
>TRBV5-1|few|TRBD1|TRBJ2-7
CASSWSGQGVYEQYF
TGCGCCAGCAGCTGGTCGGGACAGGGAGTTTACGAGCAGTACTTC
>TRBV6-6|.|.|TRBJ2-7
CASSYSLGRSYEQYF
TGTGCCAGCAGTTACTCTTTAGGGAGAAGCTACGAGCAGTACTTC
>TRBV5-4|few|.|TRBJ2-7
CASSLEPVQRLYEQYF
TGTGCCAGCAGCTTAGAACCAGTCCAGCGATTATACGAGCAGTACTTC
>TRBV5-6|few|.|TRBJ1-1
CASSLVAGGGTEAFF
TGTGCCAGCAGCTTAGTGGCGGGGGGTGGCACTGAAGCTTTCTTT
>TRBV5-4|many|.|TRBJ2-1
CASSADLGDYNEQFF
TGTGCCAGCAGCGCCGACTTGGGAGATTACAATGAGCAGTTCTTC